This T cell receptor beta chain was retrieved from a study of blood T cell repertoires in COVID-19. Study information: Samples came from the United States, Italy and Spain, spanning acute and convalescent COVID-19. From T cells, B-cell-depleted T cells, or PBMCs came the material, which was cDNA or gDNA.

With 0 bases removed from V and 6 bases from J, the gap between germline ends came to 15 bases. Germline-derived CDR1 and CDR2 are MGHRA and YSYEKL. This CDR3 contains 16 residues. The table came from immunoSEQ multiplex PCR; TCRdb's copy has only in-frame clones and leaves some out. This table has approximately 97,000 clones, about 86% appearing once. The sample taken for sequencing was peripheral blood. The sequence was collected from a man aged 50-59 years with COVID-19, enrolled during active disease. The gene calls are TRBV4-1 and TRBJ1-3; D is undetermined. The CDR3 region is CASSQEQTPNSNTIYF. The CDR3, as DNA: TGCGCCAGCAGCCAAGAACAGACGCCGAATTCAAACACCATATATTTT.